This passage covers 18 T cell receptor beta chains from one sample sequenced in a study of T-cell reconstitution after alpha-beta-depleted transplantation in children. Preparation of the TCRbeta library involved a method that used unique molecular identifiers. TCRdb re-called the PCR reads with MiXCR, one entry per CDR3 protein. This table holds hundreds of thousands of distinct CDR3 sequences, about an eighth found once. The source was PBMCs, collected before TCRalphabeta/CD19-depleted stem cell transplant. The receptors shown here come from a girl aged 2 to 9 with congenital amegakaryocytic thrombocytopenia, due to receive a stem cell transplant.

This clonotype was seen many times. The V call is TRBV20-1, the J call TRBJ2-7; 9 positions agree with TRBD2. From germline, CDR1 is DFQATT and CDR2 SNEGSKA (reference sequence). The CDR3 has 15 residues. With 6 bases clipped from V and 7 bases from J, the junction kept 16 bases outside the gene matches. The CDR3 here is CSAEDTRTSVFEQYF. The DNA for the CDR3 is TGCAGTGCGGAAGACACGAGGACTAGCGTTTTTGAGCAGTACTTC.

At least ten counts were recorded for this clonotype. This chain's CDR3 is CSAFTGTSGSYEQYF. CDR3 DNA sequence: TGCAGTGCTTTTACCGGGACTAGCGGTTCCTACGAGCAGTACTTC. The chain carries TRBV20-1 and TRBJ2-7, with 11 positions matching TRBD2. The CDR3 sequence is 15 residues long. The germline V gene encodes CDR1 DFQATT and CDR2 SNEGSKA (reference sequence). V was pared by 5 bases and J by 1 base, with 7 bases of the junction left unmatched.

The sample holds a few counts of this clonotype. This chain uses TRBV19 with TRBJ2-7; no firm D call. There are 13 residues in the CDR3. Deletions cut 1 base from V and 6 bases from J, with 10 bases between. From germline, CDR1 is LNHDA and CDR2 SQIVND (reference sequence). In nucleotides, the CDR3 is TGTGCCAGTAGTATAGCCCGGCCCAGCGAGCAGTACTTC. Its translation is CASSIARPSEQYF.

This clonotype has only a few counts. The chain joins TRBV12-3 or TRBV12-4 to TRBJ1-2; D perhaps matches TRBD1 (5 bases). CDR3 length: 15 residues. V was shortened by 7 bases and J by 7 bases, with 22 bases between the two germline ends. The CDR3 spells CASTLGQPLAGGYTF. Written as DNA, the CDR3 is TGTGCCAGCACCCTGGGGCAGCCCCTGGCGGGTGGCTACACCTTC.

This clonotype has more than one count but fewer than ten. The chain carries TRBV7-7 and TRBJ2-7; D not certain. V lost 5 bases and J 3 bases, leaving 11 bases between the germline ends. This CDR3 spans 13 amino acids. CDR1 is SSHAT and CDR2 is FNYEAQ in the germline V gene (reference sequence). In nucleotides, the CDR3 is TGTGCCAGCAGCCCCGACCTGGGCTACGAGCAGTACTTC. This codes for CASSPDLGYEQYF.

V usage is TRBV28 and J usage is TRBJ2-1; 7 bases fit TRBD1. The ends lost 6 bases at V and 0 bases at J; junction bases unmatched: 20. Germline CDR1 MDHEN, CDR2 SYDVKM. This CDR3 contains 20 residues. CDR3 sequence reads: CASSTPDRVGSLSSYNEQFF. In DNA form, the CDR3 reads TGTGCCAGCAGCACCCCCGACAGGGTGGGCTCACTGAGCTCCTACAATGAGCAGTTCTTC.

This clonotype was seen at least ten times. The chain joins TRBV7-9 to TRBJ2-1; 7 bases agree with TRBD2. V dropped 7 bases and J dropped 2; count of bases not matched to a gene: 5. The germline gives CDR1 SEHNR, CDR2 FQNEAQ (reference sequence). This CDR3 is 14 amino acids long. The CDR3 here is CASTSGTTYNEQFF. In DNA form, the CDR3 reads TGTGCCAGCACGTCAGGGACTACCTACAATGAGCAGTTCTTC.

This clonotype was observed a few times. The rearrangement links TRBV29-1 to TRBJ2-6; no firm D call. From germline, CDR1 is SQVTM and CDR2 ANQGSEA. The CDR3 has 14 residues. The V and J ends lost 4 bases and 0 bases respectively, with 7 bases between them. The CDR3 here is CSVVRLSGANVLTF. In nucleotides, the CDR3 is TGCAGCGTTGTCCGTCTCTCTGGGGCCAACGTCCTGACTTTC.

This clonotype was recorded at least ten times. The chain employs TRBV27 and TRBJ2-1, with D possibly being TRBD1 (6 bases). V lost 5 bases, J lost 7 bases, and 18 bases lay in between. Per germline, CDR1 MNHEY and CDR2 SMNVEV (reference sequence). The CDR3 extends over 15 amino acids. The CDR3 DNA reads TGTGCCAGCAGTCCAGGGGTACAAGGGTCAAATGAGCAGTTCTTC. This encodes CASSPGVQGSNEQFF.

This chain links TRBV6-1 with TRBJ2-3; tentatively, D is TRBD2 (6 bases). Trimming took off 8 bases at V and 2 bases at J, with 17 bases between the two ends. CDR3 size: 15 residues. Germline values: CDR1 MNHNS, CDR2 SASEGT. The CDR3 nucleotides are TGTGCCAGCTCTTCTAGCGACCGGTTCACAGATACGCAGTATTTT. Translating gives CASSSSDRFTDTQYF.

This clonotype was recorded at least ten times. CDR3 sequence reads: CASSMGSYNEKLFF. The CDR3 bases are TGCGCCAGCAGCATGGGCAGTTATAATGAAAAACTGTTTTTT. The chain links TRBV5-1 to TRBJ1-4; no clear D. The germline V gene has CDR1 SGHRS and CDR2 YFSETQ. Trimming pared 4 bases from V and 4 bases from J, leaving 11 bases between. The CDR3 totals 14 residues.

This chain connects TRBV7-3 to TRBJ1-4; D remains ambiguous. V was pared by 8 bases and J by 14 bases, with 6 bases between. Germline CDR1 is SGHTA and CDR2 is FQGTGA. The CDR3 totals 8 residues. CDR3 protein: CASLGLFF. Here the CDR3 DNA reads TGTGCCAGCCTGGGGCTGTTTTTT.

This clonotype occurred many times. V is TRBV5-1 and J is TRBJ2-7; D possibly corresponds to TRBD1 (5 bases). The CDR3 has 14 residues. Trimming stripped 3 bases from V and 2 bases from J, with 12 bases between. Per the germline V gene, CDR1 is SGHRS and CDR2 is YFSETQ. CDR3 bases: TGCGCCAGCAGCTGGGTGGCAGGGCCCTACGAGCAGTACTTC. It yields the protein CASSWVAGPYEQYF.

On this clonotype: A read error may explain this, as a much larger clone is one base away. The chain employs TRBV4-1 and TRBJ1-2, with a weak D call TRBD1 (5 bases). Per germline, CDR1 MGHRA and CDR2 YSYEKL. The CDR3 length is 13 residues. The CDR3 bases are TGCGCCTGCAGCGACACAGGTTACGCTGGCTACACCTTC. Its translation is CACSDTGYAGYTF.

With regard to this clonotype: A much larger clonotype is one base distant, so this may be a read error. The chain is built from TRBV5-4 and TRBJ2-1; no clear D gene. The germline CDR1 and CDR2 sequences are SGHNT and YYREEE (reference sequence). The CDR3 spans 13 residues. The CDR3, as DNA: TGTGCCAGCAGCCCAAGACGAGGCAATGAGCGGTTCTTC. It codes for CASSPRRGNERFF.

This clonotype was seen a handful of times. Here the CDR3 DNA reads TGCAGTGCCAACGCTATAGCGGGGCGCACAGATACGCAGTATTTT. It codes for CSANAIAGRTDTQYF. The J gene is TRBJ2-3, the V gene TRBV20-1; the match to TRBD2 covers 8 bases. The germline V gene encodes CDR1 DFQATT and CDR2 SNEGSKA (reference sequence). The CDR3 covers 15 residues. The trim removed 6 bases at V and 1 base at J, leaving 9 bases unmatched.

In this sample, this clonotype turned up many times. The rearrangement uses TRBV29-1 and TRBJ2-7; 10 bases agree with TRBD2. With V trimmed by 1 base and J by 0 bases, 3 bases remained unmatched. The germline gives CDR1 SQVTM, CDR2 ANQGSEA. The CDR3 covers 15 residues. The CDR3 DNA sequence: TGCAGCGTTGAAGGGACTAGCGGAGACTCCTACGAGCAGTACTTC. Translated, it gives CSVEGTSGDSYEQYF.

This clonotype showed up many times. The genes are TRBV12-3 or TRBV12-4 and TRBJ2-6; D not certain. The V and J ends lost 6 bases and 0 bases respectively, with 6 bases between them. CDR3 size: 14 residues. The CDR3 coding sequence is TGTGCCAGCAGGAAGAACTCTGGGGCCAACGTCCTGACTTTC. Translation gives CASRKNSGANVLTF.